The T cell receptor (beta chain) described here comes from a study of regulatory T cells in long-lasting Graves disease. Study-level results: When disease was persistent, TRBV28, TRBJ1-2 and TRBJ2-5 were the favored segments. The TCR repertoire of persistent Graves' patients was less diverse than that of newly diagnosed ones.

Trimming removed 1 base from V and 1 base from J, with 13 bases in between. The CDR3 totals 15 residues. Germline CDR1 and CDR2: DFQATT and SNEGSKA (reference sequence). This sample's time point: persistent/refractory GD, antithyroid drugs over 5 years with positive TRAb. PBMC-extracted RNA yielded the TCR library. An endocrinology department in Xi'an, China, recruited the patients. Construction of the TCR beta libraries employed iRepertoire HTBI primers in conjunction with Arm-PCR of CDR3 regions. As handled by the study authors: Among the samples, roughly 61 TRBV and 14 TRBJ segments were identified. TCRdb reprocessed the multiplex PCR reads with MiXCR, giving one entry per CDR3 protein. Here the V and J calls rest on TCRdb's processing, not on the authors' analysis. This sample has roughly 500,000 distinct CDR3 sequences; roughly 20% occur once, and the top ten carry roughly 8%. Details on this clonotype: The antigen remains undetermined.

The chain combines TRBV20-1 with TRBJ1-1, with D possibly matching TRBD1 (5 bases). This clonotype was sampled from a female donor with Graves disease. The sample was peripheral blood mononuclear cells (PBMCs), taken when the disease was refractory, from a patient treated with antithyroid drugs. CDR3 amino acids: CSARVRNRRNTEAFF. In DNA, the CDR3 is TGCAGTGCTAGAGTACGGAACAGGAGGAACACTGAAGCTTTCTTT.